This T cell receptor beta chain was obtained from a study of read filtering for tumor transcriptome and immune sequencing. The wider study: Patients were 17 male and some 13 female, mean age around 67 years, range about 47 to 85. Roughly 8 patients were R-ISS I, some 15 were R-ISS II, six or seven were R-ISS III. Notes on the study in general: Single-read clonotypes: 80% to 90% of IR-seq clonotypes (around 3.5% of reads), 60% to 75% of RNA-seq clonotypes (roughly 49% of reads).

Looked up from germline, CDR1 is DFQATT and CDR2 is SNEGSKA (reference sequence). J lost 4 bases, V lost 5 bases, and 9 bases had no gene match. The CDR3 sequence is 16 residues long. About this clonotype: Its antigen is not identified.

Sampling of bone marrow took place during active disease in every patient. The library was built from around 380 ng RNA with molecular barcoded adaptors for alpha/delta and beta/gamma chains. TCRdb re-called the reads with MiXCR, one entry per CDR3 protein. In the table there are 15,000 to 20,000 distinct CDR3 sequences, more than 20% of which are singletons. The chain recombines TRBV20-1 with TRBJ2-3; the match to TRBD2 covers 13 bases. Sequenced input: a population of CD138-negative cells sorted from bone marrow. This receptor was identified in a donor at least 40 years old with multiple myeloma. CDR3 DNA: TGCAGTGCTCAAATTCGGACTAGCGGGAGTTCAGATACGCAGTATTTT. The encoded protein is CSAQIRTSGSSDTQYF.